The next 9 T cell receptor beta chains were all read from a single sample in a study of cytomegalovirus exposure and HLA in healthy donors (dated by TCRdb to 2016 to 2017). Library preparation used the immunoSEQ multiplex PCR assay. For the multiplex PCR, a mixture combining 60 forward primers for TCR Vbeta segments and 13 reverse primers for TCR Jbeta segments was used. As stored in TCRdb, this immuneACCESS dataset retains in-frame rearrangements with V and J assigned. A fraction of the clones does not appear; measured against another copy, unresolved V genes explain less than half of the discrepancy, and the remainder lacks a known reason. Within this sample are around 170,000 clones, with almost 80% of them counted one time only. Approximately 1.5% of the sample is in the top ten clones. Source material: PBMCs. The receptors stem from a male donor in good health and CMV-seronegative.

The chain is built from TRBV7-6 and TRBJ1-4, with TRBD1 identical over 7 bases. Trimming cost V 5 bases and J 7 bases; bases outside gene matches: 4. The CDR3 loop spans 13 amino acids. The germline gives CDR1 SGHVS, CDR2 FNYEAQ. The CDR3 protein is CASSPWTGEKLFF. The CDR3 nucleotides are TGTGCCAGCAGCCCCTGGACAGGTGAAAAACTGTTTTTT.

CDR3: CASSRAGLAGYGDNEQFF. Written as DNA, the CDR3 is TGTGCCAGCAGTCGGGCGGGGCTAGCGGGATATGGGGACAATGAGCAGTTCTTC. The chain uses TRBV28 and TRBJ2-1; 9 positions match TRBD2. The CDR3 covers 18 residues. Germline CDR1 MDHEN, CDR2 SYDVKM. V was pared by 5 bases and J by 5 bases, with 16 bases of the junction left unmatched. Complete variable domain (other parts from reference TRBV28 and TRBJ2-1): DVKVTQSSRYLVKRTGEKVFLECVQDMDHENMFWYRQDPGLGLRLIYFSYDVKMKEKGDIPEGYSVSREKKERFSLILESASTNQTSMYLCASSRAGLAGYGDNEQFFGPGTRLTVL.

The chain recombines TRBV4-1 with TRBJ2-7; 8 bases map to TRBD1. There are 14 residues in the CDR3. Trimming removed 5 bases from V and 5 bases from J; junction bases left unmatched: 8. Germline V gene data show CDR1 as MGHRA and CDR2 as YSYEKL. In DNA, the CDR3 is TGCGCCAGCAGCGTCCGGGACAGGTTTGACGAGCAGTACTTC. The encoded protein is CASSVRDRFDEQYF.

The chain combines TRBV11-1 with TRBJ1-2; TRBD1 aligns across 11 bases. This CDR3 has 16 amino acids. V gave up 0 bases and J gave up 5 bases; unmatched junction bases: 5. Germline values: CDR1 SGHAT, CDR2 FQDESV (reference sequence). The CDR3 is CASSLATGQGAYGYTF. The CDR3 nucleotides read TGTGCCAGCAGCTTAGCGACAGGACAGGGGGCATATGGCTACACCTTC.

The chain couples TRBV7-3 to TRBJ2-5; perhaps TRBD2 as D (5 bases). Germline V CDR1 and CDR2: SGHTA, FQGTGA. V lost 3 bases, J lost 5 bases, and 7 bases lay in between. The CDR3 is 12 amino acids. The CDR3 bases are TGTGCCAGCAGCTTCCCGGGGGAGACCCAGTACTTC. Protein product: CASSFPGETQYF.

This chain uses TRBV7-2 with TRBJ1-1, with D perhaps TRBD1 (6 bases). Between the trimmed V and J ends, which lost 3 bases and 0 bases, there was a span of 8 bases. This CDR3 has 14 amino acids. Germline-derived CDR1 and CDR2 are SGHTA and FQGNSA. The CDR3 sequence: CASSLAGVNTEAFF. DNA for the CDR3: TGTGCCAGCAGCTTGGCAGGGGTGAACACTGAAGCTTTCTTT.

The chain uses TRBV10-1 and TRBJ2-7; the match to TRBD2 covers 9 bases. This CDR3 has 16 residues. Germline CDR1 is WNHNN and CDR2 is SYGVQD (reference sequence). Losses at the gene ends were 0 bases for V and 0 bases for J; bases not matched to a gene: 3. CDR3 coding DNA: TGCGCCAGCAGTGAGTCTAGTAGCGGGAGCTCCTACGAGCAGTACTTC. As protein: CASSESSSGSSYEQYF.

This chain links TRBV6-5 with TRBJ1-1; 7 bases map to TRBD1. CDR3 length: 13 amino acids. The V segment lost 5 bases and the J segment 5 bases; nucleotides outside the gene matches: 5. Germline V gene sequence: CDR1 MNHEY, CDR2 SVGAGI. As DNA, the CDR3 is TGTGCCAGCAGTGAGGGGGCCCAGACTGAAGCTTTCTTT. Encoded protein: CASSEGAQTEAFF.

In its sample, this clone was seen a few times. V is TRBV6-5 and J is TRBJ1-2; 8 bases line up with TRBD1. This CDR3 comprises 15 residues. The J segment lost 4 bases and the V segment lost 2 bases, leaving 6 bases of the junction unmatched. From germline, CDR1 is MNHEY and CDR2 SVGAGI. The CDR3 nucleotides read TGTGCCAGCAGTTACCTAACAGGGGGGGGCTATGGCTACACCTTC. Encoded protein: CASSYLTGGGYGYTF.